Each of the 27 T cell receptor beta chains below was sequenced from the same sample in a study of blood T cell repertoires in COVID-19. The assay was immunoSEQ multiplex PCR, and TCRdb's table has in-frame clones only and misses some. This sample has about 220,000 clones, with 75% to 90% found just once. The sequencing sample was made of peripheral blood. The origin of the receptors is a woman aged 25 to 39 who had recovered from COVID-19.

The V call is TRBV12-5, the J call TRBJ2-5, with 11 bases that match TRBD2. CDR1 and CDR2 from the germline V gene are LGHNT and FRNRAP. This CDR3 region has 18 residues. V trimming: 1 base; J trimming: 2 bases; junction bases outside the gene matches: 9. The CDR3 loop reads CASGLAVLAGGIQETQYF. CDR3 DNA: TGTGCTAGTGGTTTGGCGGTTTTAGCGGGGGGGATTCAAGAGACCCAGTACTTC.

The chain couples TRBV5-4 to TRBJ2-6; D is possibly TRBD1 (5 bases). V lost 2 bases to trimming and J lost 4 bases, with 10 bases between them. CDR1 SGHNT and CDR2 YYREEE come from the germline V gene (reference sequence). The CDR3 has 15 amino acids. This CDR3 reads CASSLGVLGANVLTF. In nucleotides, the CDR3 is TGTGCCAGCAGCTTAGGGGTTTTAGGGGCCAACGTCCTGACTTTC.

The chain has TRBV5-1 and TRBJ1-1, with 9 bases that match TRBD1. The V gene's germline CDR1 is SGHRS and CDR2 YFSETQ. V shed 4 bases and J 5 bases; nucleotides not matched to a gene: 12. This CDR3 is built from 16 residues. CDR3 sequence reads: CASSPTYRGRRTEAFF. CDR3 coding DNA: TGCGCCAGCAGCCCGACCTACAGGGGGCGGAGGACTGAAGCTTTCTTT.

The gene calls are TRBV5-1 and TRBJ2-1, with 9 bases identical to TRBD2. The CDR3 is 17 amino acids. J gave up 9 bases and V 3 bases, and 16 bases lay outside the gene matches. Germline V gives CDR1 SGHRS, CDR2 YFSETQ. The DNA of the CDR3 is TGCGCCAGCAGCTCGACCCCAAGCGGGGGGCCCCGGGGTGAGCAGTTCTTC. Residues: CASSSTPSGGPRGEQFF.

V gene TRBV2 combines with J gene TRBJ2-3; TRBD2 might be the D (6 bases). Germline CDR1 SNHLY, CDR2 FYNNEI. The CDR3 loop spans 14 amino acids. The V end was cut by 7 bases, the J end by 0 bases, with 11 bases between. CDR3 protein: CASNRDSSTDTQYF. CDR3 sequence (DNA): TGTGCCAGCAATCGGGACTCTAGCACAGATACGCAGTATTTT.

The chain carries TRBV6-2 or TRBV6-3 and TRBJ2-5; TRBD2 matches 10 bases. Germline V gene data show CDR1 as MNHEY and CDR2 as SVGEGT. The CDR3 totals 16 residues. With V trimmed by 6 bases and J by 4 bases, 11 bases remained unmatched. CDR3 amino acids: CASSPGTSVPRETQYF. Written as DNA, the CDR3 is TGTGCCAGCAGCCCCGGGACTAGCGTGCCTAGAGAGACCCAGTACTTC.

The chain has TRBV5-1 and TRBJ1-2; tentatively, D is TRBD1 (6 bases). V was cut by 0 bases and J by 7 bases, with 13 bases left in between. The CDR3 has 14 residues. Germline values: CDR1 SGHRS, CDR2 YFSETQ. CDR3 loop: CASSLDTGIPGYTF. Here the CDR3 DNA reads TGCGCCAGCAGCTTGGATACAGGGATACCTGGCTACACCTTC.

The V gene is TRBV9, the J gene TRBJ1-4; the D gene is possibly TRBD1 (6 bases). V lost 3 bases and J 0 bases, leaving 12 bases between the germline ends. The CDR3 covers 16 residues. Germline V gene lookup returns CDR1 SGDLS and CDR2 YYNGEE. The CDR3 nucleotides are TGTGCCAGCAGCGGAGGACAGCTTGCAACTAATGAAAAACTGTTTTTT. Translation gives CASSGGQLATNEKLFF.

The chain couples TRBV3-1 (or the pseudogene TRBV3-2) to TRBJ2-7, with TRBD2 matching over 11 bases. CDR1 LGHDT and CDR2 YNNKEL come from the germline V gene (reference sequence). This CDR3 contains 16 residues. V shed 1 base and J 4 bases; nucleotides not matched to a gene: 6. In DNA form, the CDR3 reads TGTGCCAGCAGCCAAGCCGCCACTAGCGGGGGTTACGAGCAGTACTTC. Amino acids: CASSQAATSGGYEQYF.

Here the CDR3 DNA reads TGTGCCAGCAGTCCTCTAGCGGGGGGGCAAGAGACCCAGTACTTC. It is translated as CASSPLAGGQETQYF. The V and J genes are TRBV6-4 and TRBJ2-5; 12 bases line up with TRBD2. V lost 5 bases to trimming and J lost 2 bases; unmatched junction nucleotides: 3. Looked up from germline, CDR1 is MRHNA and CDR2 is SNTAGT. This CDR3 has 15 residues.

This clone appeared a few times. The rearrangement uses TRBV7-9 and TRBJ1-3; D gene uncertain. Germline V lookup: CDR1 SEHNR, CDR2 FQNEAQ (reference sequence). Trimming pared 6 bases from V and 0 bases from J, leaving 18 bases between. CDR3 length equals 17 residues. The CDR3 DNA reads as TGTGCCAGCAGACCAATGATGCCACAGAGCTCTGGAAACACCATATATTTT. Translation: CASRPMMPQSSGNTIYF.

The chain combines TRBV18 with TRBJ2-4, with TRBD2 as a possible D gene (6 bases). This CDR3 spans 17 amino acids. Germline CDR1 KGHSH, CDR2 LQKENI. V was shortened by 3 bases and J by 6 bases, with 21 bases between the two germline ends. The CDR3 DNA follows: TGTGCCAGCTCACCCGATCTGGCTAGCGTGAAGGGAAACATTCAGTACTTC. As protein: CASSPDLASVKGNIQYF.

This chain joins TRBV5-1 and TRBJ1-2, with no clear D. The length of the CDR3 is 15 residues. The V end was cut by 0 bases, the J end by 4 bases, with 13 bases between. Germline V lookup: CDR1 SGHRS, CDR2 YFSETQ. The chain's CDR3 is CASSLDEGLGYGYTF. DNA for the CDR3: TGCGCCAGCAGCTTGGATGAGGGTCTAGGCTATGGCTACACCTTC.

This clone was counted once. The CDR3 DNA is TGTGCCACCAGTGACCAATACTATGAGCAGTTCTTC. It specifies CATSDQYYEQFF. The chain combines TRBV24-1 with TRBJ2-1; D is ambiguous. The CDR3 runs to 12 residues. V was pared by 4 bases and J by 8 bases, with 8 bases between. The germline V gene encodes CDR1 KGHDR and CDR2 SFDVKD.

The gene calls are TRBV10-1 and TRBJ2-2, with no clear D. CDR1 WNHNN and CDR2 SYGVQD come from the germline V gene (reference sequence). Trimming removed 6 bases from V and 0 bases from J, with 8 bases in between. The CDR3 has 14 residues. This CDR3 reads CASSLTTNTGELFF. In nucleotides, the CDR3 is TGCGCCAGCAGCTTGACAACGAACACCGGGGAGCTGTTTTTT.

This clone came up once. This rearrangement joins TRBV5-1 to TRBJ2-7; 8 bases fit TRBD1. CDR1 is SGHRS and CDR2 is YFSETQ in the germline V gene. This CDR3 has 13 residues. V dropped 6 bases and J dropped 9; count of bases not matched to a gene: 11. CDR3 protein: CASTLGQGMAQYF. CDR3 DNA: TGCGCCAGCACCCTAGGACAGGGCATGGCGCAGTACTTC.

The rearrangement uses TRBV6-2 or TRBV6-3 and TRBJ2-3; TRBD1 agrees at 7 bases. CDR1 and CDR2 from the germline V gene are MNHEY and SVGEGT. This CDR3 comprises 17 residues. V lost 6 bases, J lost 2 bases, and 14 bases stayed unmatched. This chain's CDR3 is CASSATQTGIFTDTQYF. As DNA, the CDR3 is TGTGCCAGCAGCGCAACCCAGACAGGGATTTTCACAGATACGCAGTATTTT.

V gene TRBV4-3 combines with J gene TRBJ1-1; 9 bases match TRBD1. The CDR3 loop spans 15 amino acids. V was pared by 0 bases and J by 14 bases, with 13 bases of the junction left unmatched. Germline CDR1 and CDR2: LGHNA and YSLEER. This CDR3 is CASSQDNYRDRVRFF. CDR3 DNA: TGCGCCAGCAGCCAAGATAACTACCGGGACAGGGTACGATTCTTT.

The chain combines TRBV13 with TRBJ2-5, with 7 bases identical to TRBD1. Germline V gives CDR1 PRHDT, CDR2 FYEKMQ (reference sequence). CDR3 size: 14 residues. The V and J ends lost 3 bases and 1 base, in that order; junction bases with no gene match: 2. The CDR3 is CASSFNRGQETQYF. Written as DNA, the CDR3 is TGTGCCAGCAGCTTCAACAGGGGCCAAGAGACCCAGTACTTC.

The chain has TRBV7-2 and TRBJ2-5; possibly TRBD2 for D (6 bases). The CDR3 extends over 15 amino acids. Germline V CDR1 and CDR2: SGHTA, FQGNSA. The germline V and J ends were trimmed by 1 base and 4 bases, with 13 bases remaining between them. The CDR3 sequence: CASSLGGGVGETQYF. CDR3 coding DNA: TGTGCCAGCAGCTTAGGCGGAGGGGTAGGAGAGACCCAGTACTTC.

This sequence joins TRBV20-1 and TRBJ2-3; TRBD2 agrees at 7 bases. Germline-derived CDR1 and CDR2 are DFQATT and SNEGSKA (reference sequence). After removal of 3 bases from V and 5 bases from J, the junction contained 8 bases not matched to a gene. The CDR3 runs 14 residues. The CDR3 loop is CSASWSGEGDTQYF. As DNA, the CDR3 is TGCAGTGCTAGTTGGAGCGGGGAGGGAGATACGCAGTATTTT.

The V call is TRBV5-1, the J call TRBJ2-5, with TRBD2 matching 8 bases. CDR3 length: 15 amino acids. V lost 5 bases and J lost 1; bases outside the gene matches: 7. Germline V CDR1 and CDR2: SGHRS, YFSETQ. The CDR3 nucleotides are TGCGCCAGCAGGGGGCGGGGGGTGCTCCAAGAGACCCAGTACTTC. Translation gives CASRGRGVLQETQYF.

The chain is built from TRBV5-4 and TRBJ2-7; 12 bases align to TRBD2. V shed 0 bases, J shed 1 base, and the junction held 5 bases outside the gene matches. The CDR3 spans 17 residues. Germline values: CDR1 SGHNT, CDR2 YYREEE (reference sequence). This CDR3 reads CASSLASGGGPSYEQYF. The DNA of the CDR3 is TGTGCCAGCAGCTTGGCTAGCGGGGGGGGCCCGTCCTACGAGCAGTACTTC.

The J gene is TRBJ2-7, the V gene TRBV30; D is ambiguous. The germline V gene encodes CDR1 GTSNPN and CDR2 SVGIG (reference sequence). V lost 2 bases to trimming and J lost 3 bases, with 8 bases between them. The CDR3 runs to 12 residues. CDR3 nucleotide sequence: TGTGCCTGGAGTCGAACAAACTACGAGCAGTACTTC. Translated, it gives CAWSRTNYEQYF. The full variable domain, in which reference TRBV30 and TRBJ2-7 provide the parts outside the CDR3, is SQTIHQWPATLVQPVGSPLSLECTVEGTSNPNLYWYRQAAGRGLQLLFYSVGIGQISSEVPQNLSASRPQDRQFILSSKKLLLSDSGFYLCAWSRTNYEQYFGPGTRLTVT.

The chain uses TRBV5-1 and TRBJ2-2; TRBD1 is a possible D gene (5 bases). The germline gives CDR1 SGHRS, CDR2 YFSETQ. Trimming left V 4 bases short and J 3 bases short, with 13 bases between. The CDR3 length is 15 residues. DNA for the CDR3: TGCGCCAGCAGCGGAAGGGGCGTCGACACCGGGGAGCTGTTTTTT. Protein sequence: CASSGRGVDTGELFF. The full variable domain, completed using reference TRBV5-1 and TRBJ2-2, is KAGVTQTPRYLIKTRGQQVTLSCSPISGHRSVSWYQQTPGQGLQFLFEYFSETQRNKGNFPGRFSGRQFSNSRSEMNVSTLELGDSALYLCASSGRGVDTGELFFGEGSRLTVL.

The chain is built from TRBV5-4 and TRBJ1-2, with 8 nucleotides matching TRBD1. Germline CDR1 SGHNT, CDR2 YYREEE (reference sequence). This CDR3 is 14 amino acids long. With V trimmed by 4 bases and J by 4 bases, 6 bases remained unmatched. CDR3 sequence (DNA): TGTGCCAGCAGCGGCGGGACAGGAATCTATGGCTACACCTTC. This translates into CASSGGTGIYGYTF.

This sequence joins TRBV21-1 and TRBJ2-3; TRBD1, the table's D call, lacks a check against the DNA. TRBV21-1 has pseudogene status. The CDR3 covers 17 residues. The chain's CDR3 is CASSKGTGLDWSDTQYF. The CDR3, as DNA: TGTGCCAGCAGCAAAGGGACAGGGTTAGATTGGTCAGATACGCAGTATTTT.